A selection of T cell receptor beta chains follows, all from one sample in a study of shared clonotypes between healthy human individuals. Generated by immunoSEQ multiplex PCR, the TCRdb table keeps only in-frame clones and is missing some. The repertoire holds approximately 720,000 clones, about three quarters seen once, with 1.8% in the top ten. Sequencing used memory CD4+ T cells sorted from blood. Source of these receptors: a woman younger than 45 in good health. Each CDR3 is given with its conserved first and last residue. D genes are given only for firm matches. A clone size is listed for some rows: how often the clone was seen (once, few, many), or a class if it is expanded.

CDR3aa | CDR3nt | j_gene | v_gene | len | abundance | d_gene
CASSRGDFGYEQYF | TGTGCCAGCAGCCGGGGGGATTTTGGGTACGAGCAGTACTTC | TRBJ2-7 | TRBV9 | 14 | NA | TRBD2
CASSLETGVGQPQHF | TGTGCCAGCAGCTTGGAGACAGGGGTAGGCCAGCCCCAGCATTTT | TRBJ1-5 | TRBV5-5 | 15 | NA | TRBD1
CASSPPPGGGYTF | TGTGCCAGCAGCCCACCCCCGGGGGGAGGCTACACCTTC | TRBJ1-2 | TRBV28 | 13 | NA | NA
CASSLSVREYQETQYF | TGCGCCAGCAGCTTGTCTGTGCGGGAGTACCAAGAGACCCAGTACTTC | TRBJ2-5 | TRBV5-1 | 16 | NA | TRBD2
CASSRQENTEAFF | TGTGCCAGCTCTCGGCAGGAAAACACTGAAGCTTTCTTT | TRBJ1-1 | TRBV18 | 13 | NA | NA
CASSQATGRGYGYTF | TGCGCCAGCAGCCAAGCAACAGGGAGGGGCTATGGCTACACCTTC | TRBJ1-2 | TRBV4-1 | 15 | NA | NA
CASSVSPVNSEQFF | TGTGCCAGCAGCGTTTCCCCGGTAAACAGTGAGCAGTTCTTC | TRBJ2-1 | TRBV9 | 14 | NA | NA
CASSRGQGESSGYTF | TGCGCCAGCAGCAGAGGACAGGGGGAAAGTAGTGGCTACACCTTC | TRBJ1-2 | TRBV5-1 | 15 | few | TRBD1
CASSPAGRTEAFF | TGTGCCAGCAGTCCCGCCGGGAGAACTGAAGCTTTCTTT | TRBJ1-1 | TRBV6-6 | 13 | NA | NA
CASSREGTYESTFF | TGTGCCAGCAGCCGAGAGGGGACTTATGAGTCAACTTTCTTT | TRBJ1-1 | TRBV11-1 | 14 | NA | NA
CASSLVGYEQYF | TGTGCCAGCAGCTTAGTTGGATACGAGCAGTACTTC | TRBJ2-7 | TRBV11-2 | 12 | once | NA
CASSSIRDRHGTKNIQYF | TGTGCCAGCAGCTCGATCCGGGACAGGCATGGGACCAAAAACATTCAGTACTTC | TRBJ2-4 | TRBV5-5 | 18 | NA | TRBD1
CASSRQGPEQYF | TGTGCCAGCTCACGTCAGGGTCCCGAGCAGTACTTC | TRBJ2-7 | TRBV18 | 12 | NA | NA
CASSPGQEYTEAFF | TGTGCCAGCTCACCAGGGCAGGAATACACTGAAGCTTTCTTT | TRBJ1-1 | TRBV18 | 14 | NA | NA
CASSVGGYNSNQPQHF | TGTGCCAGCAGTGTGGGGGGATACAATAGCAATCAGCCCCAGCATTTT | TRBJ1-5 | TRBV2 | 16 | NA | NA
CASSPPVQQGIQPQHF | TGTGCCAGCTCACCACCGGTGCAGCAGGGTATTCAGCCCCAGCATTTT | TRBJ1-5 | TRBV18 | 16 | NA | NA
CAWAGTVVGQPQHF | TGTGCCTGGGCGGGGACAGTTGTTGGTCAGCCCCAGCATTTT | TRBJ1-5 | TRBV30 | 14 | NA | TRBD1
CSVYEAGGYTF | TGCAGCGTTTACGAGGCGGGGGGCTACACCTTC | TRBJ1-2 | TRBV29-1 | 11 | NA | NA
CASSDWGAFF | TGTGCCAGCAGTGATTGGGGGGCTTTCTTT | TRBJ1-1 | TRBV6-1 | 10 | NA | NA
CASSLTSTYGYTF | TGTGCCAGCAGTTTGACTTCGACATACGGCTACACCTTC | TRBJ1-2 | TRBV28 | 13 | few | NA
CASSRRQGPEKLFF | TGTGCCAGCAGCCGGCGACAGGGCCCTGAAAAACTGTTTTTT | TRBJ1-4 | TRBV6-5 | 14 | NA | TRBD1
CASSLTSFLYEQYF | TGCGCCAGCAGCCTAACTAGTTTTCTCTACGAGCAGTACTTC | TRBJ2-7 | TRBV5-1 | 14 | NA | NA